The 27 T cell receptor beta chains given below trace back to one sample, sequenced in a study of blood T cell repertoires in COVID-19. Produced via immunoSEQ multiplex PCR; TCRdb's table is partial and in-frame only. Seen here are roughly 200,000 clones, 88% observed once, and the top ten hold approximately 2.7%. Material for sequencing was PBMCs or T cells enriched from blood (not recorded which). The source of these receptors is a woman in her twenties or thirties who had recovered from COVID-19.

This clone showed up just once. This sequence joins TRBV7-8 and TRBJ1-2; D possibly corresponds to TRBD1 (5 bases). Trimming pared 1 base from V and 3 bases from J, leaving 12 bases between. The germline V gene encodes CDR1 SGHVS and CDR2 FQNEAQ. The CDR3 totals 15 residues. The CDR3: CASSLVAGYDYGYTF. The CDR3 coding sequence is TGTGCCAGCAGCTTAGTGGCAGGGTATGACTATGGCTACACCTTC.

The chain links TRBV3-1 (or the pseudogene TRBV3-2) to TRBJ2-6, with 10 bases aligning to TRBD1. V gave up 3 bases and J gave up 0 bases; unmatched junction bases: 11. The CDR3 runs to 20 residues. Germline CDR1 LGHDT, CDR2 YNNKEL (reference sequence). The CDR3 sequence: CASSHTSRDRGASGANVLTF. CDR3 coding DNA: TGTGCCAGCAGCCACACAAGCCGGGACAGGGGTGCCTCTGGGGCCAACGTCCTGACTTTC.

This clone was detected a few times. The CDR3 sequence: CASRTGAHPTNEKLFF. CDR3 DNA sequence: TGCGCCAGCAGGACAGGAGCCCACCCAACTAATGAAAAACTGTTTTTT. The rearrangement joins TRBV10-2 to TRBJ1-4; D may be TRBD1 (6 bases). Germline V gene data show CDR1 as WSHSY and CDR2 as SAAADI. The length of the CDR3 is 16 residues. Trimming cost V 6 bases and J 0 bases, with 14 bases left between them.

The chain uses TRBV2 and TRBJ2-1; 8 bases are shared with TRBD2. The CDR3 has 14 residues. J was trimmed by 6 bases and V by 7 bases; bases with no gene match: 8. CDR1 SNHLY and CDR2 FYNNEI come from the germline V gene. DNA of the CDR3: TGTGCCAGCACTTTAGGACTAGCCGGCAATGAGCAGTTCTTC. This encodes CASTLGLAGNEQFF.

This clone appeared a single time. The genes are TRBV5-1 and TRBJ1-2, with TRBD1 identical over 9 bases. Unmatched junction bases numbered 6, after V lost 3 bases and J lost 6 bases. The CDR3 is made up of 14 amino acids. Germline V lookup: CDR1 SGHRS, CDR2 YFSETQ. As DNA, the CDR3 is TGCGCCAGCAGCTGGGACAGGGAAGTGGATGGCTACACCTTC. Protein: CASSWDREVDGYTF.

This clone was picked up one time. The chain combines TRBV14 with TRBJ1-1; 10 nucleotides match TRBD1. From germline, CDR1 is SGHDN and CDR2 FVKESK. The V gene end was trimmed by 5 bases and the J gene end by 4 bases; junction bases not matched to a gene: 19. This CDR3 spans 19 amino acids. The CDR3 spells CASSGDLYRDRGLGTEAFF. CDR3 bases: TGTGCCAGCAGCGGAGACCTATATCGGGACAGGGGCCTTGGCACTGAAGCTTTCTTT.

CDR3 sequence reads: CASSVTGLNTEAFF. In DNA form, the CDR3 reads TGTGCCAGCAGCGTGACAGGGTTGAACACTGAAGCTTTCTTT. The rearrangement links TRBV11-2 to TRBJ1-1; 7 nucleotides align to TRBD1. The CDR3 runs to 14 residues. J lost 0 bases, V lost 5 bases, and 3 bases had no gene match. Germline CDR1 SGHAT, CDR2 FQNNGV.

Details on this clone: The sample has other DNA sequences that encode this CDR3 too. This sequence joins TRBV6-1 and TRBJ2-3, with TRBD2 matching 9 bases. This CDR3 has 15 residues. In germline, CDR1 is MNHNS, CDR2 SASEGT. V lost 1 base and J lost 4; bases outside the gene matches: 3. In DNA, the CDR3 is TGTGCCAGCAGTGAAGGGCGGGGGGGAGCAGATACGCAGTATTTT. Translating it yields CASSEGRGGADTQYF.

The chain combines TRBV2 with TRBJ1-5; D ambiguous. CDR3 length: 14 residues. Germline lookup yields CDR1 SNHLY and CDR2 FYNNEI. Trimming took off 7 bases at V and 2 bases at J, with 12 bases between the two ends. The CDR3 DNA follows: TGTGCCAGCAATCTCATCCCAGGCAATCAGCCCCAGCATTTT. Its translation is CASNLIPGNQPQHF.

The genes are TRBV27 and TRBJ2-7; TRBD1 aligns across 8 bases. There are 14 residues in the CDR3. V gave up 2 bases and J gave up 2 bases; unmatched junction bases: 2. Germline lookup yields CDR1 MNHEY and CDR2 SMNVEV (reference sequence). The CDR3 DNA reads TGTGCCAGCAGTTTAAGGACAGGGACCTACGAGCAGTACTTC. It specifies CASSLRTGTYEQYF.

V and J are TRBV9 and TRBJ1-5; the match to TRBD1 covers 8 bases. Germline V gene sequence: CDR1 SGDLS, CDR2 YYNGEE. With 5 bases clipped from V and 2 bases from J, the junction kept 6 bases outside the gene matches. This CDR3 region has 15 residues. DNA of the CDR3: TGTGCCAGCAGTCCGACAGGGGTCGGCAATCAGCCCCAGCATTTT. Translated, it gives CASSPTGVGNQPQHF.

This CDR3 reads CASSSDRGANSPLHF. The CDR3 nucleotides are TGTGCCAGCAGCTCGGACAGGGGCGCTAATTCACCCCTCCACTTT. This chain joins TRBV5-6 and TRBJ1-6; 9 bases map to TRBD1. Germline V CDR1 and CDR2: SGHDT, YYEEEE. The length of the CDR3 is 15 residues. V was clipped by 3 bases and J by 6 bases; unmatched bases: 4.

The rearrangement joins TRBV7-2 to TRBJ1-2; TRBD1 matches 8 bases. The V gene's germline CDR1 is SGHTA and CDR2 FQGNSA. The CDR3 length is 15 residues. V dropped 5 bases and J dropped 2; count of bases not matched to a gene: 7. The CDR3 bases are TGTGCCAGCAGCCTAGGGGGACAGGTGAACTATGGCTACACCTTC. This gives the protein CASSLGGQVNYGYTF. Variable domain in full (rest from reference TRBV7-2 and TRBJ1-2): GAGVSQSPSNKVTEKGKDVELRCDPISGHTALYWYRQSLGQGLEFLIYFQGNSAPDKSGLPSDRFSAERTGGSVSTLTIQRTQQEDSAVYLCASSLGGQVNYGYTFGSGTRLTVV.

The V call is TRBV7-8, the J call TRBJ1-5; D ambiguous. The CDR3 contains 14 residues. V was shortened by 0 bases and J by 7 bases, with 10 bases between the two germline ends. CDR1 is SGHVS and CDR2 is FQNEAQ in the germline V gene. The DNA for the CDR3 is TGTGCCAGCAGCTTAGCCGGTCTTGAACAGCCCCAGCATTTT. Translation gives CASSLAGLEQPQHF.

This clone came up once. The rearrangement joins TRBV7-8 to TRBJ2-5; D remains ambiguous. The CDR3 totals 15 residues. Deletions cut 2 bases from V and 3 bases from J, with 13 bases between. CDR1 and CDR2 from the germline V gene are SGHVS and FQNEAQ. Here the CDR3 reads CASSLTVLTEETQYF. CDR3 in DNA: TGTGCCAGCAGCTTAACAGTTTTAACAGAAGAGACCCAGTACTTC. The variable domain in full, completed from reference TRBV7-8 and TRBJ2-5, reads GAGVSQSPRYKVAKRGQDVALRCDPISGHVSLFWYQQALGQGPEFLTYFQNEAQLDKSGLPSDRFFAERPEGSVSTLKIQRTQQEDSAVYLCASSLTVLTEETQYFGPGTRLLVL.

The gene calls are TRBV19 and TRBJ1-1; weak D call: TRBD1 (6 bases). This CDR3 has 14 residues. Trimming shortened V by 6 bases and J by 0 bases, and 11 bases separated the two germline ends. Germline V gives CDR1 LNHDA, CDR2 SQIVND (reference sequence). The DNA for the CDR3 is TGTGCCAGTAGGCAGGGGATGATGAACACTGAAGCTTTCTTT. It specifies CASRQGMMNTEAFF.

V and J are TRBV9 and TRBJ1-5, with 9 bases identical to TRBD1. The CDR3 is 14 residues long. The junction had 5 bases not matched to a gene; V was cut back by 3 bases and J by 7 bases. Germline CDR1 is SGDLS and CDR2 is YYNGEE. The chain's CDR3 is CASSDRDREQPQHF. The CDR3 DNA sequence: TGTGCCAGCAGCGACCGGGACAGGGAACAGCCCCAGCATTTT.

This clone was picked up one time. The chain uses TRBV4-3 and TRBJ2-7, with 9 positions matching TRBD1. The V segment lost 2 bases and the J segment 0 bases; nucleotides outside the gene matches: 5. The V gene's germline CDR1 is LGHNA and CDR2 YSLEER. This CDR3 region has 16 residues. CDR3 in amino acids: CASSQSGTGSSYEQYF. The DNA of the CDR3 is TGCGCCAGCAGCCAATCCGGGACAGGGAGCTCCTACGAGCAGTACTTC.

CDR3 in amino acids: CATTPSGQTQYF. In DNA, the CDR3 is TGTGCCACCACCCCTAGCGGACAGACCCAGTACTTC. The gene calls are TRBV28 and TRBJ2-5; 7 positions agree with TRBD2. Germline trimming cut 10 bases from V and 6 bases from J; bases unmatched to any gene: 8. The CDR3 totals 12 residues. Germline lookup yields CDR1 MDHEN and CDR2 SYDVKM.

This rearrangement joins TRBV9 to TRBJ2-5; TRBD1 matches at 8 bases. The germline gives CDR1 SGDLS, CDR2 YYNGEE. Trimming cost V 2 bases and J 5 bases; bases outside gene matches: 5. The CDR3 sequence is 14 residues long. The CDR3 loop reads CASSVGRGQETQYF. CDR3 nucleotide sequence: TGTGCCAGCAGCGTCGGCAGGGGGCAGGAGACCCAGTACTTC.

The J gene is TRBJ2-5, the V gene TRBV7-2, with D maybe TRBD1 (6 bases). There are 15 residues in the CDR3. Trimming pared 5 bases from V and 0 bases from J, leaving 13 bases between. CDR1 is SGHTA and CDR2 is FQGNSA in the germline V gene. In DNA, the CDR3 is TGTGCCAGCAGCCGCGGCACAGGGTACCAAGAGACCCAGTACTTC. Its protein product is CASSRGTGYQETQYF. The full variable domain, in which reference TRBV7-2 and TRBJ2-5 provide the parts outside the CDR3, is GAGVSQSPSNKVTEKGKDVELRCDPISGHTALYWYRQSLGQGLEFLIYFQGNSAPDKSGLPSDRFSAERTGGSVSTLTIQRTQQEDSAVYLCASSRGTGYQETQYFGPGTRLLVL.

This clone was seen just once. The V gene is TRBV7-3, the J gene TRBJ1-2, with TRBD1 identical over 8 bases. Germline V gives CDR1 SGHTA, CDR2 FQGTGA. With V trimmed by 5 bases and J by 6 bases, 5 bases remained unmatched. CDR3 length: 13 amino acids. Written as DNA, the CDR3 is TGTGCCAGCAGCGTTACAGGGGGTCATGGCTACACCTTC. Its protein is CASSVTGGHGYTF. Full variable domain (outside the CDR3, taken from reference TRBV7-3 and TRBJ1-2): GAGVSQTPSNKVTEKGKYVELRCDPISGHTALYWYRQSLGQGPEFLIYFQGTGAADDSGLPNDRFFAVRPEGSVSTLKIQRTERGDSAVYLCASSVTGGHGYTFGSGTRLTVV.

The chain carries TRBV14 and TRBJ2-3; TRBD2 matches 8 bases. J lost 3 bases, V lost 2 bases, and 7 bases had no gene match. This CDR3 is 16 amino acids long. The V gene's germline CDR1 is SGHDN and CDR2 FVKESK. The CDR3 sequence: CASSQWRGAVTDTQYF. CDR3 in DNA: TGTGCCAGCAGCCAATGGCGGGGGGCCGTTACAGATACGCAGTATTTT.

The V call is TRBV6-5, the J call TRBJ1-2; TRBD1 might be the D (6 bases). Trimming cost V 6 bases and J 8 bases, with 16 bases left between them. The length of the CDR3 is 13 residues. CDR1 is MNHEY, CDR2 SVGAGI, per germline. In DNA, the CDR3 is TGTGCCAGCAGAAAAACAGGGCGGGAGGGCTACACCTTC. Protein: CASRKTGREGYTF.

V usage is TRBV21-1 and J usage is TRBJ2-5; no DNA check was done on the table's D call, TRBD2. TRBV21-1 is a known pseudogene. This CDR3 is built from 14 residues. Written as DNA, the CDR3 is TGTGCCAGCAGCAAAGGAGAGATATCAGAGACCCAGTACTTC. Amino acid sequence: CASSKGEISETQYF.

The chain combines TRBV7-2 with TRBJ2-1; 7 positions agree with TRBD2. This CDR3 is 15 amino acids long. The trim removed 1 base at V and 5 bases at J, leaving 5 bases unmatched. Germline values: CDR1 SGHTA, CDR2 FQGNSA. The CDR3 protein is CASSLVGGGNNEQFF. CDR3 DNA sequence: TGTGCCAGCAGCTTAGTCGGGGGAGGGAACAATGAGCAGTTCTTC.

J is TRBJ1-5 and V is TRBV4-1; the match to TRBD1 covers 7 bases. V was pared by 4 bases and J by 6 bases, with 9 bases of the junction left unmatched. The germline V gene has CDR1 MGHRA and CDR2 YSYEKL. There are 15 residues in the CDR3. CDR3 in amino acids: CASSLNDREGQPQHF. In DNA, the CDR3 is TGCGCCAGCAGCCTAAACGACAGGGAAGGTCAGCCCCAGCATTTT.